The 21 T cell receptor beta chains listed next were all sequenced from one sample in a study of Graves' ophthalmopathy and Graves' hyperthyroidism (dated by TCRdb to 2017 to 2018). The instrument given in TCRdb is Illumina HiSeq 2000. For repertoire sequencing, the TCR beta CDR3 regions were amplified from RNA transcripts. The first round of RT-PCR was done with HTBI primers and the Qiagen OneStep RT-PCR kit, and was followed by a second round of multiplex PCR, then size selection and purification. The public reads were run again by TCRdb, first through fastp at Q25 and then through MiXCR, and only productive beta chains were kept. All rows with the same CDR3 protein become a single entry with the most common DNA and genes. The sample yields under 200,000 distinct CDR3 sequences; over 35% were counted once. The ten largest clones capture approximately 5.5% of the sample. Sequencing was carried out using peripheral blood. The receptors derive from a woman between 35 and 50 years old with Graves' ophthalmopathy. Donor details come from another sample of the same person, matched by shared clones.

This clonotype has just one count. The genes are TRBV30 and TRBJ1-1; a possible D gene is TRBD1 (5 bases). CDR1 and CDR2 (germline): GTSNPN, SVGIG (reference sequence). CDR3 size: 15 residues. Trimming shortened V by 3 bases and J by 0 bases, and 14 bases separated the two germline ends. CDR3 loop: CAWSSGGTMNTEAFF. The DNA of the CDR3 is TGTGCCTGGAGCAGCGGCGGGACCATGAACACTGAAGCTTTCTTT.

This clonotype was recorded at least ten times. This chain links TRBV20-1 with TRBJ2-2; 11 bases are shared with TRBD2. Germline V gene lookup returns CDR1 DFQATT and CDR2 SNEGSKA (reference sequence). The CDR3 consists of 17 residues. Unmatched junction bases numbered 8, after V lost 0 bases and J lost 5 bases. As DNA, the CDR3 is TGCAGTGCTAGAGATTTTAGCGGGGGGGCAAAAACCGGGGAGCTGTTTTTT. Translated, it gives CSARDFSGGAKTGELFF.

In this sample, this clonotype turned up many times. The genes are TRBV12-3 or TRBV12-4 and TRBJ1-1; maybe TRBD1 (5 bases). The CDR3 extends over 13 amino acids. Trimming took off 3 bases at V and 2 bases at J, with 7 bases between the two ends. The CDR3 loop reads CASSFDSNTEAFF. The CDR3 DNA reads TGTGCCAGCAGTTTTGACAGCAACACTGAAGCTTTCTTT.

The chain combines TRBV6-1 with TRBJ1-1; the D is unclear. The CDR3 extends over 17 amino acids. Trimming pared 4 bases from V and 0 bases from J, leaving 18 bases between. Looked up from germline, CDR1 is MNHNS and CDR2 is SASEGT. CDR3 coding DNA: TGTGCCAGCAGTGTTACCCCAGCGACTATGTTGAACACTGAAGCTTTCTTT. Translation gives CASSVTPATMLNTEAFF.

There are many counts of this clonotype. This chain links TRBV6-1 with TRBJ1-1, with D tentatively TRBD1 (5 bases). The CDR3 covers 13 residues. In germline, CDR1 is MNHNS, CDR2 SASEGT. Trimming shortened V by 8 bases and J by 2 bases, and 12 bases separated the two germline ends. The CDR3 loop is CASQWGLNTEAFF. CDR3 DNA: TGTGCCAGCCAGTGGGGCCTCAACACTGAAGCTTTCTTT.

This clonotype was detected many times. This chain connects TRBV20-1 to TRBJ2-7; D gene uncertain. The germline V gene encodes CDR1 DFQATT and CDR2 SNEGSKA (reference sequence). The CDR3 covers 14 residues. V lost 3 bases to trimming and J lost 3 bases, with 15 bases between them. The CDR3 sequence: CSARHPVHHYEQYF. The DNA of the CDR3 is TGCAGTGCTAGGCACCCCGTCCACCACTACGAGCAGTACTTC.

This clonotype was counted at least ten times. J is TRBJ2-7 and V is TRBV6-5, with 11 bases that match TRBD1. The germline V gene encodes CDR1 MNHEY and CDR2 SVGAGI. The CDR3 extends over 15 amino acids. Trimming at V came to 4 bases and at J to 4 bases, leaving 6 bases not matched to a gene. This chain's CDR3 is CASSSLGTGGYEQYF. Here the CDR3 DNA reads TGTGCCAGCAGTTCCCTTGGGACAGGGGGTTACGAGCAGTACTTC.

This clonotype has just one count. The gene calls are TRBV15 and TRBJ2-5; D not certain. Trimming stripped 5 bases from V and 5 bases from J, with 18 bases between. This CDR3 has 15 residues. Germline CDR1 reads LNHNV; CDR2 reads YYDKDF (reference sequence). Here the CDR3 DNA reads TGTGCCACCAGCTCTCCTATGGCGGTATGGGAGACCCAGTACTTC. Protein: CATSSPMAVWETQYF. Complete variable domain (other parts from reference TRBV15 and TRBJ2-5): DAMVIQNPRYQVTQFGKPVTLSCSQTLNHNVMYWYQQKSSQAPKLLFHYYDKDFNNEADTPDNFQSRRPNTSFCFLDIRSPGLGDTAMYLCATSSPMAVWETQYFGPGTRLLVL.

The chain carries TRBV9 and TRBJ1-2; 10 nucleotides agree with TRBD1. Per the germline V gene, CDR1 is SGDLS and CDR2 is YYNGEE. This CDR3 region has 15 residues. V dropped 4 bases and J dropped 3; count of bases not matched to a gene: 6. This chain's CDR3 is CASSIQGQGDYGYTF. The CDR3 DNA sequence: TGTGCCAGCAGCATACAAGGACAGGGGGACTATGGCTACACCTTC.

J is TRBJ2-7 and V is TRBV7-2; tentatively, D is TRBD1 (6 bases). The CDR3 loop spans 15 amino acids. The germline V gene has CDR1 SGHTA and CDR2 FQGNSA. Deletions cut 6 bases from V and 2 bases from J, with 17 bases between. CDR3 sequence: CASSYSRDNTYEQYF. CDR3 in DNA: TGTGCCAGCAGTTACTCGAGGGACAACACCTACGAGCAGTACTTC.

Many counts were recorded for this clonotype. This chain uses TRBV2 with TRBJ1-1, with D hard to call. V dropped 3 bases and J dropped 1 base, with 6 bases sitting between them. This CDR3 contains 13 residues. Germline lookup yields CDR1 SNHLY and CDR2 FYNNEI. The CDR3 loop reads CASSDRWNTEAFF. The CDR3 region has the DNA TGTGCCAGCAGTGATAGGTGGAACACTGAAGCTTTCTTT.

CDR3 bases: TGTGCCATTGGGGATGGGGACAGCCTATACGAGCAGTACTTC. Translation gives CAIGDGDSLYEQYF. This chain links TRBV28 with TRBJ2-7, with TRBD1 matching 7 bases. CDR3 size: 14 residues. Germline V gives CDR1 MDHEN, CDR2 SYDVKM. After removal of 10 bases from V and 4 bases from J, the junction contained 13 bases not matched to a gene.

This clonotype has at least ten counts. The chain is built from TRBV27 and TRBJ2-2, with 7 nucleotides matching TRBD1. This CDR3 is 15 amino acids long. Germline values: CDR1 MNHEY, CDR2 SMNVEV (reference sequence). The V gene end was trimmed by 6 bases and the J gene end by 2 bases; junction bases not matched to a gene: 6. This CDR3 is CASSFGTANTGELFF. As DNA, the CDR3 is TGTGCCAGCAGCTTCGGGACAGCCAACACCGGGGAGCTGTTTTTT.

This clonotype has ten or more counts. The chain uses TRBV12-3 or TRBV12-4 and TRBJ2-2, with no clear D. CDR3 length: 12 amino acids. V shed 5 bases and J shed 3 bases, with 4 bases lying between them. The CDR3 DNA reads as TGTGCCAGCAGTCGTGACACCGGGGAGCTGTTTTTT. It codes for CASSRDTGELFF.

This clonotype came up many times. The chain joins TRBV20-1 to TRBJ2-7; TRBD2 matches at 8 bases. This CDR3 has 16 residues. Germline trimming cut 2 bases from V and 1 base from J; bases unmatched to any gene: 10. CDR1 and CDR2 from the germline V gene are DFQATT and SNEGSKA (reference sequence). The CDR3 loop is CSARSYAAGESYEQYF. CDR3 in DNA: TGCAGTGCTAGATCGTACGCAGCGGGGGAGTCCTACGAGCAGTACTTC.

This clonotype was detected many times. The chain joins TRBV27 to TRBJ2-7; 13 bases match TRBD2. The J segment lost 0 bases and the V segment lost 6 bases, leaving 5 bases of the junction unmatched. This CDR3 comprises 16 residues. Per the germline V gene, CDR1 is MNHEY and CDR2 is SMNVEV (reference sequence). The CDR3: CASSLRLAGGSYEQYF. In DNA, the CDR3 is TGTGCCAGCAGCCTTAGACTAGCGGGGGGCTCCTACGAGCAGTACTTC.

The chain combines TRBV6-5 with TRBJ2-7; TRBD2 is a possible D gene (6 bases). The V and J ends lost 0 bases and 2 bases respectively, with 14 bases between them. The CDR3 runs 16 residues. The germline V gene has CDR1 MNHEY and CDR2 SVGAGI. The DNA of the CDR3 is TGTGCCAGCAGTTACTCGATAGGTAGCGGTACCTACGAGCAGTACTTC. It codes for CASSYSIGSGTYEQYF.

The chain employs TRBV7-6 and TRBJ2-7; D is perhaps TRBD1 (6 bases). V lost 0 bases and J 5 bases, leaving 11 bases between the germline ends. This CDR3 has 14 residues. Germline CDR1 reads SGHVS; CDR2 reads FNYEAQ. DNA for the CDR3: TGTGCCAGCAGCTTAGCACAGGGATCCGACGAGCAGTACTTC. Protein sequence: CASSLAQGSDEQYF.

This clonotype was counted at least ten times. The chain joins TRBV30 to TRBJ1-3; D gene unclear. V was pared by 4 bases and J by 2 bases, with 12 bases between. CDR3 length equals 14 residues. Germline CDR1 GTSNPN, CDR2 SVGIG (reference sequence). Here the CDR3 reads CAWMRDQAGNTIYF. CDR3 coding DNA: TGTGCCTGGATGAGGGATCAGGCTGGAAACACCATATATTTT.

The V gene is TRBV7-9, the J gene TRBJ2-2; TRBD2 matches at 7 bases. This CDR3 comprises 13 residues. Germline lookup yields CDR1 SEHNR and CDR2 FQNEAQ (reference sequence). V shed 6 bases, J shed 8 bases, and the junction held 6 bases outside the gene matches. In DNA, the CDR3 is TGTGCCAGCAGTTCGAGCGGGATAGGGGAGCTGTTTTTT. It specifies CASSSSGIGELFF. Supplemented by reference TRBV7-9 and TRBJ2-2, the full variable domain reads DTGVSQNPRHKITKRGQNVTFRCDPISEHNRLYWYRQTLGQGPEFLTYFQNEAQLEKSRLLSDRFSAERPKGSFSTLEIQRTEQGDSAMYLCASSSSGIGELFFGEGSRLTVL.

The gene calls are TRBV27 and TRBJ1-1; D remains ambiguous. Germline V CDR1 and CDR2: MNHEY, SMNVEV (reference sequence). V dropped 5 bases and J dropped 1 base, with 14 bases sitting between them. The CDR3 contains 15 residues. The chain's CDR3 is CASSRRQGGNTEAFF. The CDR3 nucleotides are TGTGCCAGCAGTCGCCGACAAGGTGGGAACACTGAAGCTTTCTTT.